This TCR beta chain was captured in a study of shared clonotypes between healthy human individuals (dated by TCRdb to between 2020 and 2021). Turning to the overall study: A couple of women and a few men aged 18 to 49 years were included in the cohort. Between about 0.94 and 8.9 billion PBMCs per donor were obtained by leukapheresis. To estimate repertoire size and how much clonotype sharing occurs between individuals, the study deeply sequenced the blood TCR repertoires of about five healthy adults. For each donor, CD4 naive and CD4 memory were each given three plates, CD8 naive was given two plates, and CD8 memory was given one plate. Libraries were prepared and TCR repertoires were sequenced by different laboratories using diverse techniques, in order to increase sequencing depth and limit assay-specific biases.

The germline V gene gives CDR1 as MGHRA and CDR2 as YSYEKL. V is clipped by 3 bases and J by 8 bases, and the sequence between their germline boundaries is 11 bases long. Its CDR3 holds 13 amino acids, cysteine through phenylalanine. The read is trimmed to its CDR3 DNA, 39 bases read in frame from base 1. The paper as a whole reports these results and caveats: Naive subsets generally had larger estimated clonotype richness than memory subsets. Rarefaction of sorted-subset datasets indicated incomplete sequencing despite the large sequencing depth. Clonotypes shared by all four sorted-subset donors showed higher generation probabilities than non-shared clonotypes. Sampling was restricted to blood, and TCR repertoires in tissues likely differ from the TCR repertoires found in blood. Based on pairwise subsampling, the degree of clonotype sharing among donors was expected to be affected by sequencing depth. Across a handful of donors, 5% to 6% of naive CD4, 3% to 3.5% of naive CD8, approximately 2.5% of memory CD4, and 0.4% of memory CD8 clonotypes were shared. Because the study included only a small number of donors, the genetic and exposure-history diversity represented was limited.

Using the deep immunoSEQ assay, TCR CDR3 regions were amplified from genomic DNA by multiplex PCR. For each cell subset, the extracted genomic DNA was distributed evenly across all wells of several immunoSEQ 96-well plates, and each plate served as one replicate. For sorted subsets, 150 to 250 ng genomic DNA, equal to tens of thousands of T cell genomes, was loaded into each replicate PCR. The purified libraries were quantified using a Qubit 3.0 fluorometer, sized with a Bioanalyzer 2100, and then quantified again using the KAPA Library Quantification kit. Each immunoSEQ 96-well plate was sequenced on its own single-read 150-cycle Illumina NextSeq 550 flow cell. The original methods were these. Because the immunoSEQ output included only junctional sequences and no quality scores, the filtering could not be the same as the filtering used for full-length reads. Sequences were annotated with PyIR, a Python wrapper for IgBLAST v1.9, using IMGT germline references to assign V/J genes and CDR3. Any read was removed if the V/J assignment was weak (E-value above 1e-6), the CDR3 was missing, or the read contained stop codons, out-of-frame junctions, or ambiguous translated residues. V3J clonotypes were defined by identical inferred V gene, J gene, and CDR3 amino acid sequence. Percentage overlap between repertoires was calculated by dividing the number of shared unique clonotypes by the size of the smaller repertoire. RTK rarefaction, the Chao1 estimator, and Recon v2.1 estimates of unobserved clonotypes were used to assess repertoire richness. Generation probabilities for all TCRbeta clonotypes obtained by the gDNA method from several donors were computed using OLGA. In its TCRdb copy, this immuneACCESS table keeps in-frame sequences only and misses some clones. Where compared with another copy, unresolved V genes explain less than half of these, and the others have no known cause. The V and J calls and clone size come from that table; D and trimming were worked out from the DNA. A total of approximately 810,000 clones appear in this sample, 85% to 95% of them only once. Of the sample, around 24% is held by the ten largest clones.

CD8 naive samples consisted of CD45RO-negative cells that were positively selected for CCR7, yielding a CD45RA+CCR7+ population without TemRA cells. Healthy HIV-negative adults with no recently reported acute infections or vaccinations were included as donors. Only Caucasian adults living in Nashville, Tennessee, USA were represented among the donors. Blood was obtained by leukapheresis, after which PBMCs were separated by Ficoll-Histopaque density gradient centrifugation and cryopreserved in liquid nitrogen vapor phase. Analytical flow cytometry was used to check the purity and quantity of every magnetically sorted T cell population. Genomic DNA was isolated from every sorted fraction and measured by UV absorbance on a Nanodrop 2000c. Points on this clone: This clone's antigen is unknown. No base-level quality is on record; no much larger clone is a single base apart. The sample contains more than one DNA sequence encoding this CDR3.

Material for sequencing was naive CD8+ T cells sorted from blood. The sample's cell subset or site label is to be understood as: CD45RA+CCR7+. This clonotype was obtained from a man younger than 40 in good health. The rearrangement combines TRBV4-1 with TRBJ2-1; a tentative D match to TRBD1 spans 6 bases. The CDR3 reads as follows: CASSQGPGDEQFF. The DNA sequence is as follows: TGCGCCAGCAGCCAGGGACCAGGGGATGAGCAGTTCTTC.